The clone carrying this TCR beta chain was seen a few times. The antigen is not known. Trimming cost V 3 bases and J 5 bases, with 19 bases left between them. The CDR3 consists of 16 residues. Germline V gives CDR1 SEHNR, CDR2 FQNEAQ (reference sequence). Method: immunoSEQ multiplex PCR; TCRdb's copy keeps in-frame clones and lacks some. The sample yields about 40,000 clones, about two thirds seen once. The sample belongs to a study of vaccination effects on CD4 cells after COVID-19. Background on the study: Post-vaccine specimens were collected at a median of 72 days following the second dose. Culturing of a few million PBMC per well took place with approximately 10 IU/ml IL-2 and around 10 ug/ml peptides. Study findings and constraints: The study found marked clonal contraction of infection- and vaccine-induced clones late after vaccination.

Isolating CD4+ T cells followed approximately 11 days of culture. Vaccine administered to participants consisted of two doses of either BNT162b2 or mRNA-1273. V gene TRBV7-9 combines with J gene TRBJ2-5; possibly TRBD1 or TRBD2 for D (5 bases each). This material consisted of CD4+ T cells from PBMCs cultured without peptide, taken after COVID-19 vaccination. The TCR sequence derives from a human donor who received a COVID-19 vaccine. The CDR3 DNA is TGTGCCAGCAGCTTCCCCTGGGGGTTAAGGGGTGAGACCCAGTACTTC. This gives the protein CASSFPWGLRGETQYF.